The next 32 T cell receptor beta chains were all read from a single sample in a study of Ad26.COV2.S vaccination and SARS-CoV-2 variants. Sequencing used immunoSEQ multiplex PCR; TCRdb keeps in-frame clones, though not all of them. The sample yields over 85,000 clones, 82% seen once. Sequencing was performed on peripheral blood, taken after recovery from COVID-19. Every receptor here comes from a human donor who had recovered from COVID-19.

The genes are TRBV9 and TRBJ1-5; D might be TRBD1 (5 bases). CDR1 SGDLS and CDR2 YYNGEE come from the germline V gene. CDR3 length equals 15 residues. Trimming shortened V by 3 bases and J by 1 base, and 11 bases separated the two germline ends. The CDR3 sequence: CASSAGGKSNQPQHF. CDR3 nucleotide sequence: TGTGCCAGCAGCGCGGGGGGTAAGAGCAATCAGCCCCAGCATTTT.

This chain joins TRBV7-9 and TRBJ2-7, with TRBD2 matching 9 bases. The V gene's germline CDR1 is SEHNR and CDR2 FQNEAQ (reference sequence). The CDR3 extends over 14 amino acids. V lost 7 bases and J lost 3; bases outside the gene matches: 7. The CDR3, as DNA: TGTGCCAGCAAGAGGGCTAGCGGGGACTACGAGCAGTACTTC. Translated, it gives CASKRASGDYEQYF.

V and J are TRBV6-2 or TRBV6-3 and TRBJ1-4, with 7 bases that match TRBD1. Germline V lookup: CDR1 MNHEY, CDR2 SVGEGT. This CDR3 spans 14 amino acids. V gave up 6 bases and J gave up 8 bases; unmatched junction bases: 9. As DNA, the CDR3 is TGTGCCAGCAGCCGAACCGGGGACAGAGAAAAACTGTTTTTT. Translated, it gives CASSRTGDREKLFF.

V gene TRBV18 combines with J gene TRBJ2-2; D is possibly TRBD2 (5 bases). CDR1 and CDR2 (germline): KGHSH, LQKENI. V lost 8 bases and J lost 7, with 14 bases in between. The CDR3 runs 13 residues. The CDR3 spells CASPTSGGGELFF. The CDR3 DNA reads TGTGCCAGCCCCACCTCAGGAGGCGGGGAGCTGTTTTTT.

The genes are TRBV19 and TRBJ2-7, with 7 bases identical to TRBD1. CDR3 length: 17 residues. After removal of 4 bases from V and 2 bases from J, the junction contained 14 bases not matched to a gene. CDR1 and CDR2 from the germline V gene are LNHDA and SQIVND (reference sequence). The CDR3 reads CASSTKLGQSPTYEQYF. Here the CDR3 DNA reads TGTGCCAGTAGTACTAAGCTGGGACAGTCCCCGACCTACGAGCAGTACTTC.

DNA of the CDR3: TGTGCCAGCACCCTCAGACTAACGAACACTGAAGCTTTCTTT. Residues: CASTLRLTNTEAFF. The J gene is TRBJ1-1, the V gene TRBV2; D is ambiguous. The CDR3 has 14 amino acids. V was trimmed by 7 bases and J by 1 base, leaving 13 bases between them. Germline-derived CDR1 and CDR2 are SNHLY and FYNNEI.

The CDR3 DNA follows: TGTGCCAGCAGCTTAGGAGGGAGCCGTAACACCGGGGAGCTGTTTTTT. It translates to CASSLGGSRNTGELFF. The chain links TRBV7-2 to TRBJ2-2, with D possibly TRBD2 on 5 matching bases. Germline V lookup: CDR1 SGHTA, CDR2 FQGNSA. The CDR3 is 16 residues long. V lost 1 base and J 2 bases, leaving 11 bases between the germline ends.

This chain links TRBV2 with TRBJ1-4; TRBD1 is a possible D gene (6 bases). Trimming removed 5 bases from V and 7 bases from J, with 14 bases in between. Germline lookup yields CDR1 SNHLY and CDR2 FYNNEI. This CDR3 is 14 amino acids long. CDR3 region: CASSKTGPFEKLFF. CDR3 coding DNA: TGTGCCAGCAGTAAGACAGGTCCTTTTGAAAAACTGTTTTTT.

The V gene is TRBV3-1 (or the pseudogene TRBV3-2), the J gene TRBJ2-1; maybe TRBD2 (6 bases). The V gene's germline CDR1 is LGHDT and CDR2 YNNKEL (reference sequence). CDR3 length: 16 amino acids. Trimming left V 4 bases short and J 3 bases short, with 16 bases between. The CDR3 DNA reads TGTGCCAGCAGCCCCTCCGGGACTGGACTCTACAATGAGCAGTTCTTC. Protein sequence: CASSPSGTGLYNEQFF.

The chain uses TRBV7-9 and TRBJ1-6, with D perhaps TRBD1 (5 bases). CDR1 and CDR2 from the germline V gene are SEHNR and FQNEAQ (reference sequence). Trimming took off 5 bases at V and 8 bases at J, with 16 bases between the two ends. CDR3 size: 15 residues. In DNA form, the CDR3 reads TGTGCCAGCAGCGCCCAGGGCCTTACGGATTCACCCCTCCACTTT. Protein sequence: CASSAQGLTDSPLHF.

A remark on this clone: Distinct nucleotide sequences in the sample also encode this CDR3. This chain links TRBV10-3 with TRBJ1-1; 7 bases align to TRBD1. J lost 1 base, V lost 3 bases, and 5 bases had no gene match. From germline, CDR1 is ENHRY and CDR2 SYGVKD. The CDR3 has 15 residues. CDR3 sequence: CAISDSGQANTEAFF. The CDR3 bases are TGTGCCATCAGTGATTCAGGACAGGCGAACACTGAAGCTTTCTTT.

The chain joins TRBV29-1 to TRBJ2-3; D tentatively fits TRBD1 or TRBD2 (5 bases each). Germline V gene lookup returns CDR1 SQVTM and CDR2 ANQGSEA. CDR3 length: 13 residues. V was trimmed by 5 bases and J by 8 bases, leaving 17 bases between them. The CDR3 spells CSVSSGATGTQYF. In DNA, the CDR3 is TGCAGCGTTTCGTCCGGGGCCACGGGTACGCAGTATTTT.

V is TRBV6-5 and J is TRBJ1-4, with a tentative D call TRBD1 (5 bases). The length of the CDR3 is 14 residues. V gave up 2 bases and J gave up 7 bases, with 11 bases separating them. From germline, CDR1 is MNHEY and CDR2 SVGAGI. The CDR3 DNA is TGTGCCAGCAGTTACGGGCAGGGTAGTGAAAAACTGTTTTTT. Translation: CASSYGQGSEKLFF.

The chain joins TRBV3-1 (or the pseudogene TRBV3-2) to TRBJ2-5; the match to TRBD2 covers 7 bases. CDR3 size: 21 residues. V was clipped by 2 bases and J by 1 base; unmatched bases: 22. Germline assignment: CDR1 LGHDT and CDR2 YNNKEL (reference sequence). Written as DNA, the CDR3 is TGTGCCAGCAGCCAAAGAAGAGCCGGAGGGGAGGGTTTCTACACCCAAGAGACCCAGTACTTC. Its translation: CASSQRRAGGEGFYTQETQYF.

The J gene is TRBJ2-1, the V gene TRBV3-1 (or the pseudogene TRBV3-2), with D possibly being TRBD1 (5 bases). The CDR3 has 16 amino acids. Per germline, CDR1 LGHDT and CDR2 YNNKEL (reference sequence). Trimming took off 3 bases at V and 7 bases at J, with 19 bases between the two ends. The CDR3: CASSHGSRQGVNEQFF. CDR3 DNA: TGTGCCAGCAGCCATGGTAGCCGCCAGGGTGTTAATGAGCAGTTCTTC.

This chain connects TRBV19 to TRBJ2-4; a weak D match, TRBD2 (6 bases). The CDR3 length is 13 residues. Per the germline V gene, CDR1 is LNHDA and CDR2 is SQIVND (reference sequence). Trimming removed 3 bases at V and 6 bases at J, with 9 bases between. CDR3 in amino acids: CASSMAGLNIQYF. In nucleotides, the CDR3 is TGTGCCAGTAGTATGGCGGGGTTAAACATTCAGTACTTC. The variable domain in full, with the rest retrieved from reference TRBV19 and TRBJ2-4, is DGGITQSPKYLFRKEGQNVTLSCEQNLNHDAMYWYRQDPGQGLRLIYYSQIVNDFQKGDIAEGYSVSREKKESFPLTVTSAQKNPTAFYLCASSMAGLNIQYFGAGTRLSVL.

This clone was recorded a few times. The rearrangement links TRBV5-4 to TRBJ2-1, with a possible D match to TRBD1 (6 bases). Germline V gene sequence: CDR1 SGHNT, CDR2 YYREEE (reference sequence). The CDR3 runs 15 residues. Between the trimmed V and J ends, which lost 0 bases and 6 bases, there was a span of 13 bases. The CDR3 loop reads CASSLAGENVNEQFF. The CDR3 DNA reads TGTGCCAGCAGCTTGGCAGGGGAAAACGTCAATGAGCAGTTCTTC.

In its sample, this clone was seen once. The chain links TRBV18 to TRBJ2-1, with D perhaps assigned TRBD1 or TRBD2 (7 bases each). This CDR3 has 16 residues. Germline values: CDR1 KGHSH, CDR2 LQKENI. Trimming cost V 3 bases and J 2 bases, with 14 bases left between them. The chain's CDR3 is CASSPRQGGAYNEQFF. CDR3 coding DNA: TGTGCCAGCTCACCGCGACAGGGAGGGGCCTACAATGAGCAGTTCTTC.

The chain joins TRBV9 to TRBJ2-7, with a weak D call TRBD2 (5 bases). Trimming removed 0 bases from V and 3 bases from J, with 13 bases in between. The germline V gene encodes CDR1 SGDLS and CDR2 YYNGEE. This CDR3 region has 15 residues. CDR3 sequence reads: CASSVATGGYYEQYF. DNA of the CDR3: TGTGCCAGCAGCGTAGCTACGGGCGGGTACTACGAGCAGTACTTC.

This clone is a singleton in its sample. This CDR3 is CASSNLGFYGYTF. DNA for the CDR3: TGTGCCAGTAGTAATCTAGGATTCTATGGCTACACCTTC. The rearrangement links TRBV19 to TRBJ1-2; D gene ambiguous. Germline V gives CDR1 LNHDA, CDR2 SQIVND (reference sequence). The CDR3 totals 13 residues. The V end was cut by 4 bases, the J end by 4 bases, with 10 bases between.

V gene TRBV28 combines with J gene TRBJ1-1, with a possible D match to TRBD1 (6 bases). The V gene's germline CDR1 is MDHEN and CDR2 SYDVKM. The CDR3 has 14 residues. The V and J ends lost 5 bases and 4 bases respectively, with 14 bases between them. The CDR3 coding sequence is TGTGCCAGCAGTCCCCTAGGCAGGGGCACTGAAGCTTTCTTT. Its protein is CASSPLGRGTEAFF.

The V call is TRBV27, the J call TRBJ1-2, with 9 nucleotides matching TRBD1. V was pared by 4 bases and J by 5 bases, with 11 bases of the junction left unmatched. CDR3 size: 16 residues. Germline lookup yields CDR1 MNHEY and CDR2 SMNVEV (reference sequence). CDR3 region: CASSSLGQGPEYGYTF. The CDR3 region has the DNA TGTGCCAGCAGTTCCCTGGGACAGGGCCCTGAATATGGCTACACCTTC.

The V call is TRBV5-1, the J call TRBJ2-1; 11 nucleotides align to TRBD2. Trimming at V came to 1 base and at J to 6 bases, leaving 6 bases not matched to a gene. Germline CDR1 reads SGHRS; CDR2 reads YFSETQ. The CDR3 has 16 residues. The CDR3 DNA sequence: TGCGCCAGCAGCTTGTCCGGGACTAGCGGAATCAATGAGCAGTTCTTC. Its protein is CASSLSGTSGINEQFF.

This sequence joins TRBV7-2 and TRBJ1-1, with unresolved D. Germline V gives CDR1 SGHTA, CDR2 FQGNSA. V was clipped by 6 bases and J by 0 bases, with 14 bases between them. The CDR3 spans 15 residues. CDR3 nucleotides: TGTGCCAGCAGGCCATGGGAGTGGGTGAACACTGAAGCTTTCTTT. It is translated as CASRPWEWVNTEAFF.

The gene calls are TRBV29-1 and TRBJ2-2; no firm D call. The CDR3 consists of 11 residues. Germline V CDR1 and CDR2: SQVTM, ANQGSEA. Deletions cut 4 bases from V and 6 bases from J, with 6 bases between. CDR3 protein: CSVGRSGELFF. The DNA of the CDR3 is TGCAGCGTTGGTAGGTCCGGGGAGCTGTTTTTT.

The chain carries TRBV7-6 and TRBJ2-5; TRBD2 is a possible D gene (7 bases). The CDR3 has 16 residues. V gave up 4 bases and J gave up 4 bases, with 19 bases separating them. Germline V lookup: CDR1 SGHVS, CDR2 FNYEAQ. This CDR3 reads CASSYLAAGEGETQYF. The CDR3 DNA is TGTGCCAGCAGCTACCTAGCTGCAGGGGAGGGAGAGACCCAGTACTTC.

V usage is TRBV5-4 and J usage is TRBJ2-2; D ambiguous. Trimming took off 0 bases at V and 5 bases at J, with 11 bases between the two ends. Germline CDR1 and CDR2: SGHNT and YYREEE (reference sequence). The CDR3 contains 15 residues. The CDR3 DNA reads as TGTGCCAGCAGCTTGGGGTCAGGCTATACCGGGGAGCTGTTTTTT. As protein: CASSLGSGYTGELFF.

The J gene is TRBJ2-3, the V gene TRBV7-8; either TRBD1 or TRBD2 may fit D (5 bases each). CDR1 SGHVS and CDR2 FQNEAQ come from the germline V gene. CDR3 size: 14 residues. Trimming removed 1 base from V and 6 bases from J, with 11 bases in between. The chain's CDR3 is CASSLGRRGDTQYF. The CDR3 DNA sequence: TGTGCCAGCAGCTTAGGGCGCCGGGGCGATACGCAGTATTTT.

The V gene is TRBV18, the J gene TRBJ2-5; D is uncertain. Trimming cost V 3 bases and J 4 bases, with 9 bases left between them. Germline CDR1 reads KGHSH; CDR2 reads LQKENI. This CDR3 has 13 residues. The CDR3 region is CASSPVYGETQYF. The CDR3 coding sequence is TGTGCCAGCTCACCCGTCTATGGAGAGACCCAGTACTTC.

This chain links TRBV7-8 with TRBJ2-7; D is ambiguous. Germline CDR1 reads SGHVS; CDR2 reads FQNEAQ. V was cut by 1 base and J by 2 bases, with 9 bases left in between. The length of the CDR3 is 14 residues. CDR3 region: CASSLVRTAYEQYF. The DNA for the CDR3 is TGTGCCAGCAGCTTAGTTCGGACGGCCTACGAGCAGTACTTC.

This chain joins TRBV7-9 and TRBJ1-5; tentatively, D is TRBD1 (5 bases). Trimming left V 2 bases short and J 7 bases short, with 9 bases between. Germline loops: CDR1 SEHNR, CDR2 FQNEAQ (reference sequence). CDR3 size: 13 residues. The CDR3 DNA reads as TGTGCCAGCAGCTTATCAGGGTACCAGCCCCAGCATTTT. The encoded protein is CASSLSGYQPQHF.

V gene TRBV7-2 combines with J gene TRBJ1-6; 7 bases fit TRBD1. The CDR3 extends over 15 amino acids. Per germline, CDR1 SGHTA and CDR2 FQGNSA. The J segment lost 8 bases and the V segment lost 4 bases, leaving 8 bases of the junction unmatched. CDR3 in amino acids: CASSSAGQADSPLHF. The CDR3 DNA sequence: TGTGCCAGCAGCTCCGCCGGACAGGCGGATTCACCCCTCCACTTT. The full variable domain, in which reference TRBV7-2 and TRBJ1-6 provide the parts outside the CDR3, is GAGVSQSPSNKVTEKGKDVELRCDPISGHTALYWYRQSLGQGLEFLIYFQGNSAPDKSGLPSDRFSAERTGGSVSTLTIQRTQQEDSAVYLCASSSAGQADSPLHFGNGTRLTVT.